Each of the 8 T cell receptor beta chains below was sequenced from the same sample in a study of cytomegalovirus exposure and HLA in healthy donors. Using immunoSEQ multiplex PCR, the repertoire was profiled, and TCRdb retains in-frame clones only, with some absent. The sample carries 60,000 to 90,000 clones, around 95% recorded once. The sequencing input was PBMCs. These receptors came from a woman under 30 in good health and CMV-seronegative.

The chain recombines TRBV5-1 with TRBJ2-5, with D perhaps matching TRBD1 (5 bases). Germline loops: CDR1 SGHRS, CDR2 YFSETQ. This CDR3 has 17 amino acids. V was pared by 4 bases and J by 4 bases, with 23 bases between. This chain's CDR3 is CASSLVQGALLGETQYF. In DNA, the CDR3 is TGCGCCAGCAGCCTAGTTCAGGGCGCCCTTTTGGGAGAGACCCAGTACTTC.

The CDR3 sequence is CASSLTPTGGELFF. The CDR3 DNA reads as TGTGCCAGCAGCTTAACCCCAACGGGGGGGGAGCTGTTTTTT. The chain combines TRBV11-2 with TRBJ2-2, with D tentatively TRBD2 (5 bases). V was shortened by 2 bases and J by 8 bases, with 12 bases between the two germline ends. The CDR3 covers 14 residues. Per germline, CDR1 SGHAT and CDR2 FQNNGV.

This chain uses TRBV28 with TRBJ1-6, with 8 nucleotides matching TRBD1. The CDR3 totals 15 residues. The J segment lost 9 bases and the V segment lost 5 bases, leaving 9 bases of the junction unmatched. Germline V CDR1 and CDR2: MDHEN, SYDVKM. The CDR3 sequence: CASSTSGTGPSPLHF. In nucleotides, the CDR3 is TGTGCCAGCAGTACCTCGGGGACAGGACCTTCACCCCTCCACTTT.

The CDR3 loop reads CASSKWRGPTDTQYF. CDR3 nucleotides: TGTGCCAGCAGCAAATGGCGGGGGCCCACAGATACGCAGTATTTT. The chain links TRBV14 to TRBJ2-3; D perhaps matches TRBD2 (7 bases). Trimming removed 5 bases from V and 2 bases from J, with 14 bases in between. Germline CDR1 and CDR2: SGHDN and FVKESK. This CDR3 comprises 15 residues.

As concerns this clone: Its ends do not fully match the called genes, so a read error is possible. V and J are TRBV7-7 and TRBJ2-5, with 9 bases matching TRBD1. Germline CDR1 is SSHAT and CDR2 is FNYEAQ (reference sequence). CDR3 size: 18 residues. CDR3 sequence reads: CASSLAVVSDRGYETQYF. The CDR3 DNA sequence: TGTGCTAGCAGCTTAGCGGTGGTTTCGGACAGGGGTTATGAGACCCAGTACTTC.

A single count supports this clone. The chain combines TRBV5-4 with TRBJ2-3; 13 nucleotides line up with TRBD2. The CDR3 runs to 17 residues. Per the germline V gene, CDR1 is SGHNT and CDR2 is YYREEE (reference sequence). Losses at the gene ends were 0 bases for V and 4 bases for J; bases not matched to a gene: 5. CDR3 in amino acids: CASSLALAGGLSDTQYF. The CDR3, as DNA: TGTGCCAGCAGCTTGGCACTAGCGGGGGGGCTCTCAGATACGCAGTATTTT.

The chain is built from TRBV27 and TRBJ2-3, with D perhaps matching TRBD1 (5 bases). Germline lookup yields CDR1 MNHEY and CDR2 SMNVEV (reference sequence). Trimming shortened V by 6 bases and J by 0 bases, and 13 bases separated the two germline ends. The CDR3 runs to 15 residues. CDR3 in amino acids: CASRKQVLSTDTQYF. The CDR3 nucleotides are TGTGCCAGCAGGAAACAGGTCCTAAGCACAGATACGCAGTATTTT.

The chain employs TRBV6-1 and TRBJ2-1; the match to TRBD2 covers 11 bases. Germline CDR1 and CDR2: MNHNS and SASEGT. This CDR3 region has 15 residues. Trimming cost V 5 bases and J 4 bases; bases outside gene matches: 4. Here the CDR3 reads CASSTLAGGYNEQFF. The CDR3 nucleotides are TGTGCCAGCAGTACGCTAGCGGGGGGATACAATGAGCAGTTCTTC.